These T cell receptor beta chains were read from a single sample in a study of T cell responses to AZD1222 COVID-19 vaccine. Measured with immunoSEQ multiplex PCR; TCRdb has only the in-frame clones, and not every one. Seen here are about 120,000 clones, approximately 88% observed once, and the top ten hold under 4.5%. Material: peripheral blood, obtained on day 0 of AZD1222 vaccination. These receptors were taken from an adult in good health. The CDR3 runs from the conserved cysteine through the conserved F or W. The D gene is left open where the match is weak. Where a row states a size, it is once, few, many or the class of an expanded clone; other rows omit it.

j_gene,v_gene,d_gene,abundance,CDR3nt,CDR3aa
TRBJ1-1,TRBV4-2,-,-,TGTGCCAGCAGCCAAGATTTTCTTTCCGCGAACAAAGCTTTCTTT,CASSQDFLSANKAFF
TRBJ1-6,TRBV7-3,TRBD1,-,TGTGCCAGCAGCTTAATGGGGACAGGGGATTCACCCCTCCACTTT,CASSLMGTGDSPLHF
TRBJ2-1,TRBV27,-,-,TGTGCCAGCCAAGGAAGTGACAATGAGCAGTTCTTC,CASQGSDNEQFF
TRBJ2-3,TRBV5-1,-,-,TGCGCCAGCAGCTTGGGGTTGAGCACAGATACGCAGTATTTT,CASSLGLSTDTQYF
TRBJ1-5,TRBV2,-,-,TGTGCCAGCAGTGGGCAGGGGTTAGCGCGTAGCAATCAGCCCCAGCATTTT,CASSGQGLARSNQPQHF
TRBJ1-1,TRBV2,-,few,TGTGCCAGCAGTGTCGACAGTGCGACTGAAGCTTTCTTT,CASSVDSATEAFF
TRBJ2-3,TRBV19,TRBD2,-,TGTGCCAGTAGAGTCGGACTAGCGGGGGTTCCTAGCACAGATACGCAGTATTTT,CASRVGLAGVPSTDTQYF
TRBJ1-6,TRBV10-3,-,-,TGTGCCATCAGTGAGTCATCAGGGAATAATTCACCCCTCCACTTT,CAISESSGNNSPLHF
TRBJ1-4,TRBV19,-,once,TGTGCCAGTAGTTCCTGGACAAGCTCGGAAAAACTGTTTTTT,CASSSWTSSEKLFF
TRBJ2-3,TRBV7-3,-,-,TGTGCCAGCAGCCCCGCTAGCACAGATACGCAGTATTTT,CASSPASTDTQYF
TRBJ2-1,TRBV7-3,-,-,TGTGCCAGCAGCTTGGGACATGGGAGCAATGAGCAGTTCTTC,CASSLGHGSNEQFF
TRBJ1-1,TRBV29-1,-,-,TGCAGCGTGGGGGGGACTGCGAACACTGAAGCTTTCTTT,CSVGGTANTEAFF
TRBJ2-7,TRBV18,-,-,TGTGCCAGCTCATCCTCCTACGAGCAGTACTTC,CASSSSYEQYF
TRBJ1-3,TRBV2,TRBD1,-,TGTGCCAGCAGTCGGGACAGGGGGCGTATTAGGGGTGGAAACACCATATATTTT,CASSRDRGRIRGGNTIYF
TRBJ1-1,TRBV5-1,-,-,TGCGCCAGCAGCTTGCTGGGAGTGAGCACTGAAGCTTTCTTT,CASSLLGVSTEAFF
TRBJ2-1,TRBV6-2/TRBV6-3,-,-,TGTGCCAGCAGTTACAGCCATTTTGAGCAGTTCTTC,CASSYSHFEQFF
TRBJ1-3,TRBV9,-,-,TGTGCCAGCAGCGCCCCGGCCGGAAACACCATATATTTT,CASSAPAGNTIYF
TRBJ2-7,TRBV4-2,TRBD1,few,TGTGCCAGCAGCCAAGAGGGACAGGGGTACGCCGAGCAGTACTTC,CASSQEGQGYAEQYF
TRBJ2-2,TRBV9,-,-,TGTGCCAGCAGCGGCAACACCGGGGAGCTGTTTTTT,CASSGNTGELFF
TRBJ1-2,TRBV6-2/TRBV6-3,-,once,TGTGCCAGCAGTTACCTGACAGCGCCAAACTATGGCTACACCTTC,CASSYLTAPNYGYTF
TRBJ1-1,TRBV9,-,-,TGTGCCAGCAGCGTAGGCCAGTCACGGAACACTGAAGCTTTCTTT,CASSVGQSRNTEAFF
TRBJ1-6,TRBV5-1,-,-,TGCGCCAGCAGCTTGGCGGGGGCCAGGAATTCACCCCTCCACTTT,CASSLAGARNSPLHF
TRBJ2-3,TRBV5-1,-,once,TGCGCCAGCAGCTTGGTCGGCCAAAGCACAGATACGCAGTATTTT,CASSLVGQSTDTQYF
TRBJ1-1,TRBV10-3,TRBD1,-,TGTGCCATCTCTGGTGGACAGGCTCAACTTGAAGCTTTCTTT,CAISGGQAQLEAFF
TRBJ1-6,TRBV7-9,-,-,TGTGCCAGCAGCTTATGGGATTTTTCACCCCTCCACTTT,CASSLWDFSPLHF
TRBJ2-3,TRBV7-9,TRBD2,-,TGTGCCAGCAGCCTGGGAAGCGGGGGTTGGGGAGATACGCAGTATTTT,CASSLGSGGWGDTQYF
TRBJ2-1,TRBV28,TRBD2,-,TGTGCCAGCCGAGGACTAGCTACTGAGTTCTTC,CASRGLATEFF
TRBJ2-2,TRBV5-6,-,-,TGTGCCAGCAGCCCAACCACCGGAGGGGAGCTGTTTTTT,CASSPTTGGELFF
TRBJ1-1,TRBV15,-,-,TGTGCCACCAGTCAATCCTTGGGGGGGAACACTGAAGCTTTCTTT,CATSQSLGGNTEAFF
TRBJ1-3,TRBV5-5,-,-,TGTGCCAGCAGCAGAGGGGATTCTGGAAACACCATATATTTT,CASSRGDSGNTIYF
TRBJ1-2,TRBV10-3,-,-,TGTGCCATCAGTGGCTCCTTGGACAGCCCCTATGGCTACACCTTC,CAISGSLDSPYGYTF
TRBJ2-1,TRBV5-4,TRBD2,-,TGTGCCAGCAGCTTTCCTCTCTTAGCGGGGGATCCTTACAATGAGCAGTTCTTC,CASSFPLLAGDPYNEQFF
TRBJ1-6,TRBV18,-,-,TGTGCCAGCTCCCTTATTGAGACAGATAATTCACCCCTCCACTTT,CASSLIETDNSPLHF
TRBJ2-2,TRBV5-1,-,-,TGCGCCAGCAGCCAAGGACACATTATTTACACCGGGGAGCTGTTTTTT,CASSQGHIIYTGELFF
TRBJ1-4,TRBV6-1,TRBD1,-,TGTGCCAGCAGTGAAGCGGGGCAGGGGGATGAAAAACTGTTTTTT,CASSEAGQGDEKLFF
TRBJ1-2,TRBV6-5,-,-,TGTGCCAGCAGTTACTGGCCAGGGCTCGCTGGCTACACCTTC,CASSYWPGLAGYTF
TRBJ1-1,TRBV28,-,few,TGTGCCAGCAGTTTAGCCCAGAACACTGAAGCTTTCTTT,CASSLAQNTEAFF
TRBJ1-2,TRBV14,TRBD1,-,TGTGCCAGCAGCCCCGTGACAGGGAGAGGCTACACCTTC,CASSPVTGRGYTF
TRBJ2-3,TRBV6-2/TRBV6-3,TRBD2,-,TGTGCCAGCAGTTACCGACAACTAGCGGTTCCAGATACGCAGTATTTT,CASSYRQLAVPDTQYF
TRBJ2-7,TRBV25-1,TRBD2,-,TGTGCCAGCAGGCCGGGAGGGGTCTCCTACGAGCAGTACTTC,CASRPGGVSYEQYF
TRBJ1-3,TRBV12-5,-,-,TGTGCTAGTGGCCGCCGTGGGGGGTTAGTCTCTGGAAACACCATATATTTT,CASGRRGGLVSGNTIYF
TRBJ1-1,TRBV5-1,-,-,TGCGCCAGCAGCTTGGCCGGGACCCTGAACACTGAAGCTTTCTTT,CASSLAGTLNTEAFF
TRBJ1-1,TRBV2,TRBD1,-,TGTGCCAGCAACGACAGGGTTCCTAACTCCTCGAACACTGAAGCTTTCTTT,CASNDRVPNSSNTEAFF
TRBJ2-7,TRBV27,TRBD2,-,TGTGCCAGCAGTCGGGGACTAGCGGAGACCTACGAGCAGTACTTC,CASSRGLAETYEQYF
TRBJ2-3,TRBV4-2,TRBD2,-,TGTGCCAGCAGCCAAGATCGACTAGCGGGGGTAATTGGCACAGATACGCAGTATTTT,CASSQDRLAGVIGTDTQYF